Listed here are 7 T cell receptor beta chains from one sample, sequenced in a study of cytomegalovirus exposure and HLA in healthy donors listed by TCRdb under 2017. The library relied on the immunoSEQ multiplex PCR assay. The multiplex PCR relied on a mix of 60 forward primers for TCR Vbeta segments and 13 reverse primers for TCR Jbeta segments. TCRdb re-hosts the immuneACCESS table, in-frame sequences only. Its copies lack some clones; in the studies checked, an unresolved V gene accounts for under half of them, and the cause for the rest is not known. The sample data list about 160,000 clones, and roughly 78% of these were observed just once. Around 6.8% of the sample rests with the top ten. The sequencing input was PBMCs. Every receptor here comes from a man aged 35 to 55 in good health and CMV-seropositive.

This rearrangement joins TRBV7-2 to TRBJ1-6; D gene unclear. Germline CDR1 reads SGHTA; CDR2 reads FQGNSA. V dropped 0 bases and J dropped 7 bases, with 10 bases sitting between them. The CDR3 runs 15 residues. The chain's CDR3 is CASSLAPTGNSPLHF. In DNA, the CDR3 is TGTGCCAGCAGCTTAGCGCCGACCGGGAATTCACCCCTCCACTTT.

The chain is built from TRBV2 and TRBJ2-1; the D is unclear. Germline V gives CDR1 SNHLY, CDR2 FYNNEI. The CDR3 is 13 amino acids. Trimming pared 8 bases from V and 5 bases from J, leaving 13 bases between. CDR3 nucleotide sequence: TGTGCCAGCGGCAGGATGATGGACAATGAGCAGTTCTTC. Translating it yields CASGRMMDNEQFF. Full variable domain (missing parts from reference TRBV2 and TRBJ2-1): EPEVTQTPSHQVTQMGQEVILRCVPISNHLYFYWYRQILGQKVEFLVSFYNNEISEKSEIFDDQFSVERPDGSNFTLKIRSTKLEDSAMYFCASGRMMDNEQFFGPGTRLTVL.

This rearrangement joins TRBV27 to TRBJ2-4, with a weak D call TRBD1 (6 bases). Germline V gene data show CDR1 as MNHEY and CDR2 as SMNVEV (reference sequence). The CDR3 is made up of 14 amino acids. V lost 6 bases, J lost 2 bases, and 11 bases lay in between. CDR3 sequence (DNA): TGTGCCAGCAGGGGCGACAGGTCCAAAAACATTCAGTACTTC. Its translation is CASRGDRSKNIQYF.

The count of this clone is one. The rearrangement uses TRBV6-1 and TRBJ1-1, with D possibly matching TRBD1 (5 bases). This CDR3 is built from 14 residues. Trimming stripped 2 bases from V and 7 bases from J, with 14 bases between. Per the germline V gene, CDR1 is MNHNS and CDR2 is SASEGT. The CDR3 protein is CASSEYRAGDEAFF. In DNA form, the CDR3 reads TGTGCCAGCAGTGAATATCGGGCGGGGGATGAAGCTTTCTTT.

This chain links TRBV7-3 with TRBJ2-7, with 10 bases matching TRBD2. There are 13 residues in the CDR3. Germline V lookup: CDR1 SGHTA, CDR2 FQGTGA. V lost 5 bases to trimming and J lost 6 bases; unmatched junction nucleotides: 4. The CDR3 loop is CASSPSGGLEQYF. CDR3 coding DNA: TGTGCCAGCAGCCCTAGCGGGGGCCTCGAGCAGTACTTC.

The chain uses TRBV7-9 and TRBJ1-2, with 10 bases that match TRBD1. The V segment lost 6 bases and the J segment 7 bases; nucleotides outside the gene matches: 11. The CDR3 extends over 15 amino acids. Germline-derived CDR1 and CDR2 are SEHNR and FQNEAQ (reference sequence). The CDR3 reads CASRYNGQGVGGYTF. For the CDR3, the DNA is TGTGCCAGCAGATACAATGGACAGGGGGTTGGTGGCTACACCTTC.

The chain is built from TRBV10-3 and TRBJ2-5, with D tentatively TRBD1 (6 bases). In germline, CDR1 is ENHRY, CDR2 SYGVKD. This CDR3 spans 13 amino acids. Trimming took 4 bases from V and 4 from J, leaving 10 bases between them. Written as DNA, the CDR3 is TGTGCCATCAGTGTGTCAGGGGTAGAGACCCAGTACTTC. The encoded protein is CAISVSGVETQYF.